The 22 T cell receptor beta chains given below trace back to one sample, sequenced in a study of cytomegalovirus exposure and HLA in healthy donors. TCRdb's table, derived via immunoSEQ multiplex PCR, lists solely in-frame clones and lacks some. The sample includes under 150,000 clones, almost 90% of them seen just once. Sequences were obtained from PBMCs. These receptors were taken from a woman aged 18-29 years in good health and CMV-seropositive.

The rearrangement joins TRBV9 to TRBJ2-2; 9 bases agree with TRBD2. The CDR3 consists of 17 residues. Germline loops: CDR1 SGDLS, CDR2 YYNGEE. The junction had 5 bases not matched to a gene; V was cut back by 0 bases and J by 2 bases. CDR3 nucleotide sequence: TGTGCCAGCAGCGTAGCCATGCGGGGGGGCAACACCGGGGAGCTGTTTTTT. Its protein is CASSVAMRGGNTGELFF.

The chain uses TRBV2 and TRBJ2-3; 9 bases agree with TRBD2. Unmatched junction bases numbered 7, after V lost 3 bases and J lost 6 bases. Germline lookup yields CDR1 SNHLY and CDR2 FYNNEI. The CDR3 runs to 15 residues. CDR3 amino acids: CASSEIAGVRDTQYF. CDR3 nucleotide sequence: TGTGCCAGCAGTGAGATAGCGGGAGTACGGGATACGCAGTATTTT.

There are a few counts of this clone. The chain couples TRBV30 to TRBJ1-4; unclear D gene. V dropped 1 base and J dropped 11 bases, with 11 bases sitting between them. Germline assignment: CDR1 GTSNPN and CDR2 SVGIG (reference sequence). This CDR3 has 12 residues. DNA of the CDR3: TGTGCCTGGAGTGCGAGGTATGGGAAACTGTTTTTT. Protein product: CAWSARYGKLFF.

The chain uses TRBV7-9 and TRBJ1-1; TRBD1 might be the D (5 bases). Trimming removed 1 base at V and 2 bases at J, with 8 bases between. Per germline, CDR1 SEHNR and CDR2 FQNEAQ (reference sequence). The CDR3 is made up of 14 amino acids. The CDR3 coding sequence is TGTGCCAGCAGCTTAGGACAGCTCAACACTGAAGCTTTCTTT. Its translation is CASSLGQLNTEAFF.

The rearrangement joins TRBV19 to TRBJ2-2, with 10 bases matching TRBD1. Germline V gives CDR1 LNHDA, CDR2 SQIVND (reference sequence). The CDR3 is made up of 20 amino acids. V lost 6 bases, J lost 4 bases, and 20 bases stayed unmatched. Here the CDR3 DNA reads TGTGCCAGTAGAGTACGGGACAGGGGAGTACCCAATGGAGGCACCGGGGAGCTGTTTTTT. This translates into CASRVRDRGVPNGGTGELFF.

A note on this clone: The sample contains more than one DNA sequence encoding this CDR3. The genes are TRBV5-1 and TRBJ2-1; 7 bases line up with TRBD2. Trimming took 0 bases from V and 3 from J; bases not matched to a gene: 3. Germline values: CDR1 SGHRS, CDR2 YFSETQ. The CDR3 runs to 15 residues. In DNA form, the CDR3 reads TGCGCCAGCAGCTTGGGGCTAGCGGACTACAATGAGCAGTTCTTC. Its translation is CASSLGLADYNEQFF.

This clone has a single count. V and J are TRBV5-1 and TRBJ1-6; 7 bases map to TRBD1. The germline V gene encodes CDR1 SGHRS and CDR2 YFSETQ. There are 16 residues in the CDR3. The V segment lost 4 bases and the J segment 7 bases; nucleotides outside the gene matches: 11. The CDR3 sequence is CASSPRQGGQNSPLHF. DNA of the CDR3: TGCGCCAGCAGCCCCCGACAGGGTGGTCAAAATTCACCCCTCCACTTT.

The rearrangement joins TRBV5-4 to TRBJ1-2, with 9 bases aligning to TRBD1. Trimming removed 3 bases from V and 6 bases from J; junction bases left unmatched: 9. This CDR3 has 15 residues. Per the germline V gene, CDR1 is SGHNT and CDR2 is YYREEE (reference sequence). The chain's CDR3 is CASSWGGQGSNGYTF. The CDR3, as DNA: TGTGCCAGCAGCTGGGGGGGACAGGGAAGTAATGGCTACACCTTC.

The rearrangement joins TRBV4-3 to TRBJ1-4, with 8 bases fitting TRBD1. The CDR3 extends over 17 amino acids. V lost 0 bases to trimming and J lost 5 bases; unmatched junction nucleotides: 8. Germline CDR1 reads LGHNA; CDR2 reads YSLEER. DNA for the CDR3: TGCGCCAGCAGCCAAGAGGTCCCCGGGACAGGCAATGAAAAACTGTTTTTT. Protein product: CASSQEVPGTGNEKLFF.

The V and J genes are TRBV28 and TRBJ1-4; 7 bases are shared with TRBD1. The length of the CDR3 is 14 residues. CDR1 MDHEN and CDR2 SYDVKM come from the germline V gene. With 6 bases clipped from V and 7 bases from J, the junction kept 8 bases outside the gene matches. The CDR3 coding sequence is TGTGCCAGCAGCGGAAAGGGGGCGGTTGAAAAACTGTTTTTT. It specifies CASSGKGAVEKLFF.

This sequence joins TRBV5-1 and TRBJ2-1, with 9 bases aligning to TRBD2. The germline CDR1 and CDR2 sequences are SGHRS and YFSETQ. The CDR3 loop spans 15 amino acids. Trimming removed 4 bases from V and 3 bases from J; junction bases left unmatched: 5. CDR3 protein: CASSPASGNYNEQFF. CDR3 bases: TGCGCCAGCAGCCCTGCTAGCGGGAACTACAATGAGCAGTTCTTC.

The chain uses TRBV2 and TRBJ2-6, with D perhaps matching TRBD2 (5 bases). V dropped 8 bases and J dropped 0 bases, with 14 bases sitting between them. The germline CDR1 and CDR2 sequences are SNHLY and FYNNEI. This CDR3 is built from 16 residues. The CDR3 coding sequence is TGTGCCAGCGCAAGCGGCTATAGCTCTGGGGCCAACGTCCTGACTTTC. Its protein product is CASASGYSSGANVLTF.

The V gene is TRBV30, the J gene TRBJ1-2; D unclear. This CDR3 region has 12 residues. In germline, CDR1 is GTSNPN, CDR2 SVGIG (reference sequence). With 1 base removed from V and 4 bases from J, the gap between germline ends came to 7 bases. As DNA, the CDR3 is TGTGCCTGGAGTGAAACACGCTATGGCTACACCTTC. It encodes CAWSETRYGYTF.

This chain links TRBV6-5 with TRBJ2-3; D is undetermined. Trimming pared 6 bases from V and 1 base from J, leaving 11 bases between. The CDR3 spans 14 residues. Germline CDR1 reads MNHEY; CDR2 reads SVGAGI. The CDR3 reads CASRRLTRTDTQYF. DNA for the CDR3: TGTGCCAGCAGGCGGCTGACCCGCACAGATACGCAGTATTTT.

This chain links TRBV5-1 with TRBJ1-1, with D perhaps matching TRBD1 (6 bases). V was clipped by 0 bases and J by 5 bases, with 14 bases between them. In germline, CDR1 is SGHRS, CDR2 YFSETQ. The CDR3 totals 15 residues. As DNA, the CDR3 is TGCGCCAGCAGCTTGGCCGGCGGGGGCCGGACTGAAGCTTTCTTT. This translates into CASSLAGGGRTEAFF.

The CDR3 sequence is CASSLATAGRETQYF. In DNA, the CDR3 is TGTGCCAGCAGCTTAGCTACGGCAGGGCGGGAGACCCAGTACTTC. The chain links TRBV11-1 to TRBJ2-5, with D tentatively TRBD1 (5 bases). Trimming left V 0 bases short and J 5 bases short, with 13 bases between. Germline assignment: CDR1 SGHAT and CDR2 FQDESV (reference sequence). The CDR3 is 15 amino acids.

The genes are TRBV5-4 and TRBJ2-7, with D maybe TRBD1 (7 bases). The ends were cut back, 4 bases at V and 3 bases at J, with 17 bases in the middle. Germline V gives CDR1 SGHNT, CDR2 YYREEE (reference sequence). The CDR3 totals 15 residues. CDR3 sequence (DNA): TGTGCCAGCAGCCCGCGGGACAGCGGGTACTACGAGCAGTACTTC. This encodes CASSPRDSGYYEQYF.

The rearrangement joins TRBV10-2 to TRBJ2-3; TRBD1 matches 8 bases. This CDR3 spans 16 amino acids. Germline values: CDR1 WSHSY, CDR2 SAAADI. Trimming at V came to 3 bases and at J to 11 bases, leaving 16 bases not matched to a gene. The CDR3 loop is CASSDLGTGLFWEQYF. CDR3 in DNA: TGCGCCAGCAGTGATCTCGGGACAGGCCTCTTCTGGGAGCAGTATTTT.

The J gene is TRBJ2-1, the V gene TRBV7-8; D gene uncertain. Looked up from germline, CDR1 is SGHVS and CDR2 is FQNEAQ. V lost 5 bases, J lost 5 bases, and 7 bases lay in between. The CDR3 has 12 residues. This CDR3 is CASSASNNEQFF. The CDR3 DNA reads TGTGCCAGCAGCGCAAGCAACAATGAGCAGTTCTTC.

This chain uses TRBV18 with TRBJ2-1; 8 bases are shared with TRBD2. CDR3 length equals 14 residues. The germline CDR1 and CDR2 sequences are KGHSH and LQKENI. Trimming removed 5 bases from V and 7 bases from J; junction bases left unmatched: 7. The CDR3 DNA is TGTGCCAGCTCAGGCCAGCGGGAGACAAATGAGCAGTTCTTC. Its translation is CASSGQRETNEQFF. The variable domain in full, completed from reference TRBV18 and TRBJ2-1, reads NAGVMQNPRHLVRRRGQEARLRCSPMKGHSHVYWYRQLPEEGLKFMVYLQKENIIDESGMPKERFSAEFPKEGPSILRIQQVVRGDSAAYFCASSGQRETNEQFFGPGTRLTVL.

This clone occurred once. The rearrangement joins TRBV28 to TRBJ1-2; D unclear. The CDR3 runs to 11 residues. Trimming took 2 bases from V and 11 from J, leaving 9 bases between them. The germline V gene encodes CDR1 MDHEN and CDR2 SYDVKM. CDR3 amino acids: CASSLAGGYTF. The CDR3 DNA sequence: TGTGCCAGCAGTTTAGCCGGTGGTTACACCTTC.

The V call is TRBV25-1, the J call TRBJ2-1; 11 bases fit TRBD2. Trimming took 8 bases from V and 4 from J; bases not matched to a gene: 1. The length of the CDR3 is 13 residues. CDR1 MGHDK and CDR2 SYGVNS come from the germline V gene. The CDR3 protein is CASGTSGYNEQFF. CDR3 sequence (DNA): TGTGCCAGCGGGACTAGCGGTTACAATGAGCAGTTCTTC.